This T cell receptor (beta chain) was sequenced for a study of Ad26.COV2.S vaccination and SARS-CoV-2 variants (dated by TCRdb to the early 2020s). Some background on the complete study: Vaccine-arm donors were drawn from COV1001, a multicentre, randomized, double-blind, placebo-controlled phase I-IIa trial of Ad26.COV2.S in healthy adults. The specificity and breadth of SARS-CoV-2-reactive T cell receptors after Ad26.COV2.S vaccination were assessed by TCRbeta repertoire sequencing. Trial participants were randomized into five groups of five, in which low-dose or high-dose Ad26.COV2.S was given once or twice, or placebo was given on both occasions. Dosing of Ad26.COV2.S was intramuscular, at either 5x10^10 or 1x10^11 viral particles, delivered as one shot or as two shots spaced 56 days apart. Investigators remained blinded to trial group allocation during experiments and outcome assessment. The TCR-sequenced set comprised around 30 samples: approximately 20 Ad26.COV2.S vaccine recipients, 5 placebo recipients and 8 SARS-CoV-2 convalescent individuals.

About this clone itself: No antigen is known for it. The sample holds no much larger clone one base away, and base qualities are not on file.

Broad study findings and their caveats: Substantial breadth of spike-specific CD8+ and CD4+ T cell responses was reported after vaccination. It was noted by the authors that total T cell responses may have been underestimated by the TCR breadth and depth analyses. Ad26.COV2.S recipients had higher spike-specific TCR breadth than placebo recipients (P = 0.0014). Vaccine and placebo recipients had similar non-spike TCR breadth, a finding consistent with the vaccine containing only spike. Comparing responses between vaccine doses or regimens was not something the study was powered to do.

V is pruned by 5 bases and J by 4 bases, leaving 10 bases of the junction without a gene match. Via the germline V gene (reference sequence), CDR1 is GTSNPN and CDR2 SVGIG. The CDR3 holds 17 amino acids from the cysteine to the phenylalanine. Only CDR3 DNA is held: 51 bases, read in frame from base 1. The treatment or condition label, as the study defines it: some 19 received Ad26.COV2.S at low or high dose, single or two shots; 5 received placebo; per-sample allocation not given. For vaccine and placebo recipients, the sequenced repertoires came from samples collected on day 63 after the first injection. Between 29 July and 7 August 2020, Cohort 1b enrolled about 27 adults aged 18-55 years at one site in Boston, USA. Ad26.COV2.S was a replication-incompetent adenovirus type 26 vector that expressed a prefusion-stabilized SARS-CoV-2 spike protein derived from the original Wuhan strain. The immunoSEQ Assay was the method used to sequence TCRbeta CDR3 regions. After extraction, genomic DNA underwent amplification by bias-controlled multiplex PCR, followed by high-throughput sequencing. In the source study's methods: To quantify the absolute abundance of every unique TCRbeta CDR3 region, sequences were collapsed and filtered. T cell fraction was estimated by normalizing TCRbeta template counts to usable DNA, with usable DNA measured through amplification of reference genes found in all nucleated cells. Repertoire TCRs were annotated as SARS-CoV-2-specific by exact matching of V gene, CDR3 amino acid sequence and J gene to a known reactive TCR set. MIRA supplied the reference SARS-CoV-2 TCR set, which was filtered for enrichment in COVID-19-positive ImmuneCODE repertoires so that public or cross-reactive TCRs were removed. Using the MIRA antigens, annotated TCRs were further analysed by specific ORF or by position within an ORF. Breadth was defined as the number of annotated unique rearrangements divided by the total number of unique productive rearrangements, and depth was defined as the summed frequency of the annotated unique rearrangements. TCR breadth was compared between groups using two-sided Wilcoxon rank-sum tests. In its TCRdb copy, this immuneACCESS table keeps in-frame sequences only and misses some clones. Where compared with another copy, unresolved V genes explain less than half of these, and the others have no known cause. V, J and clone size were drawn from that table, and D and trimming were deduced from the DNA. The sample table records hundreds of thousands of clones; approximately 85% of these occur just once. The ten largest clonotypes hold roughly 3.3% of the sample.

This chain is built from TRBV30 and TRBJ2-3; 15 bases in the middle match TRBD2. The sequenced sample was peripheral blood, obtained in a trial of Ad26.COV2.S vaccine versus placebo. The sequence derives from a person aged 18-60 years who received the Ad26.COV2.S COVID-19 vaccine or a placebo. The CDR3 reads as follows: CAWYPRWTSGRADTQYF. The DNA reads as follows: TGTGCCTGGTACCCCCGTTGGACTAGCGGGAGGGCAGATACGCAGTATTTT.